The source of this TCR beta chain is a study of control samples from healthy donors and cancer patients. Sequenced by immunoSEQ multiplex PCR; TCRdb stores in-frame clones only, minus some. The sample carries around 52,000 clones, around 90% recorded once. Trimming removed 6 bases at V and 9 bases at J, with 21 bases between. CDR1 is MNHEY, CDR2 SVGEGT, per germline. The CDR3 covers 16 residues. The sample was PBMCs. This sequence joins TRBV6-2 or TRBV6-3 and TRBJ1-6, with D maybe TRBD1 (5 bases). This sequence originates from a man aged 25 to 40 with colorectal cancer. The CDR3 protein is CASSSTTGLNSSPLHF. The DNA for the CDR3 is TGTGCCAGCAGCTCAACGACGGGACTAAATTCTTCACCCCTCCACTTT.